The present T cell receptor beta chain was sequenced within a study of T-cell reconstitution after alpha-beta-depleted transplantation in children. V was pared by 1 base and J by 9 bases, with 13 bases of the junction left unmatched. Germline CDR1 is DFQATT and CDR2 is SNEGSKA (reference sequence). There are 16 residues in the CDR3. The TCRbeta library incorporated unique molecular identifiers. From the PCR reads, TCRdb called clonotypes with MiXCR, one entry per CDR3 protein. The sample yields around 400,000 distinct CDR3 sequences, about a tenth seen once. This chain links TRBV20-1 with TRBJ1-5, with 9 bases that match TRBD1. This clonotype was sampled from a human donor who donated a stem cell graft to a child with acute myeloid leukemia. The sequencing used PBMCs from the stem cell graft donor, collected from the stem cell graft. The CDR3 DNA follows: TGCAGTGCTAGAGCCGCGGACAGGGGCCCCGTAGGGCCCCAGCATTTT. Translating gives CSARAADRGPVGPQHF.